This TCR beta chain derives from a study of cytomegalovirus exposure and HLA in healthy donors. Study results and limitations: Cytomegalovirus association was listed for approximately 160 TCR beta chains.

Worth noting for this clone: Its antigen is still unknown.

Amplification used 60 Vbeta primers and 13 Jbeta primers. TCRdb keeps only in-frame clones here, not all; method: immunoSEQ multiplex PCR. The repertoire holds some 200,000 clones, more than 60% seen once, with 1.7% in the top ten. The receptor comes from a man aged 45 to 65 in good health and CMV-seronegative. The material sequenced was PBMCs.

CDR3 residues: CASSEQTGQGQPQHF. In DNA, the CDR3 is TGTGCCAGCAGTGAACAAACTGGCCAGGGTCAGCCCCAGCATTTT. This chain joins TRBV6-1 and TRBJ1-5; a possible D gene is TRBD1 (5 bases). This CDR3 is built from 15 residues. The germline gives CDR1 MNHNS, CDR2 SASEGT. V was clipped by 2 bases and J by 6 bases, with 14 bases between them.